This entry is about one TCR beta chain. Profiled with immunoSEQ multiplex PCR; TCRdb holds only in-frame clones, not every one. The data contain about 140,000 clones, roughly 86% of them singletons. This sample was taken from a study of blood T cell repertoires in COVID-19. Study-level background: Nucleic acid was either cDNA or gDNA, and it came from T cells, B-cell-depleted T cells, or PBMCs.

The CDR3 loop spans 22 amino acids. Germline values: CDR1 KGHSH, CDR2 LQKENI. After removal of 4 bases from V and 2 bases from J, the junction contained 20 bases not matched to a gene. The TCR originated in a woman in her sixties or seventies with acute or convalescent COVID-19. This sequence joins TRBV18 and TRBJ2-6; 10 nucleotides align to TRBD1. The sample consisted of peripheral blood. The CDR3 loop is CASSLLRPAGQGIPTGANVLTF. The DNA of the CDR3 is TGTGCCAGCTCACTACTCAGACCCGCGGGACAGGGGATTCCTACTGGGGCCAACGTCCTGACTTTC.